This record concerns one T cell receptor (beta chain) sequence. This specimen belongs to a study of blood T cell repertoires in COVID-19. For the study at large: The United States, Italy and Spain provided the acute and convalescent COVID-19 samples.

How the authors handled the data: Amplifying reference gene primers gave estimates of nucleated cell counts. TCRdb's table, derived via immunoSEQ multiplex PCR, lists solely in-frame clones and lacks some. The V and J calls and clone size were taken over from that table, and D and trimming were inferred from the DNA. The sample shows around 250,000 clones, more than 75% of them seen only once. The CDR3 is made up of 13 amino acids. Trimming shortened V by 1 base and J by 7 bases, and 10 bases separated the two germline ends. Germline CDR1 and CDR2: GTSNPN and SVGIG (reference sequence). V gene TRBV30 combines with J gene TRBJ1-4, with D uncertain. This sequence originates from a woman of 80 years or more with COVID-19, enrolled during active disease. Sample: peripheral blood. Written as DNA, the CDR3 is TGTGCCTGGAGTGCGGGAGGAGGTGAAAAACTGTTTTTT. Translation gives CAWSAGGGEKLFF.